The sample holds many counts of the clone carrying this TCR beta chain. This specimen belongs to a study of T cells in Graves' hyperthyroidism and ophthalmopathy. The TCR beta CDR3 regions underwent amplification using RNA transcripts as the source. Carried out on the TCR CDR3, a first-round RT-PCR used the HTBI primer set. TCRdb called the multiplex PCR reads again in MiXCR, with one record for every CDR3 protein. The sample records 250,000 to 300,000 distinct CDR3 sequences, about 14% being singletons. Per the germline V gene, CDR1 is MNHEY and CDR2 is SVGEGT. This CDR3 spans 17 amino acids. V dropped 4 bases and J dropped 6 bases, with 21 bases sitting between them.

Sequenced material: blood. The sequence was collected from a woman under 40 with Graves' hyperthyroidism that later progressed to Graves' ophthalmopathy. The gene calls are TRBV6-2 or TRBV6-3 and TRBJ2-2; D is uncertain. This chain's CDR3 is CASSFIPTSPASGELFF. In nucleotides, the CDR3 is TGTGCCAGCAGTTTCATTCCGACAAGTCCGGCTTCCGGGGAGCTGTTTTTT.